This T cell receptor (beta chain) was recovered during a study of PD-1 blockade in classical Hodgkin lymphoma. Per the germline V gene, CDR1 is SSHAT and CDR2 is FNYEAQ (reference sequence). The CDR3 length is 15 residues. Sequencing was performed with immunoSEQ multiplex PCR; in TCRdb, only in-frame clones are kept and a portion is missing. The data show around 31,000 clones, with 70% to 85% seen just once and approximately 4.3% held by the top ten. In regard to this clone: A junction end diverges from the germline sequence, so it may reflect a read error.

Every one of the patients relapsed after autologous stem cell transplantation (brentuximab vedotin exposure was variable). Relapsed/refractory classical Hodgkin lymphoma patients had complete, partial or progressive responses. Specimen: peripheral blood mononuclear cells (PBMCs), collected before the second cycle of nivolumab. The chain couples TRBV7-7 to TRBJ2-5; 8 bases fit TRBD2. This TCR derives from a human donor with classical Hodgkin lymphoma. The CDR3: CASSPVGGDQETQYF. CDR3 nucleotide sequence: TGTGCTAGCAGCCCGGTCGGGGGGGACCAAGAGACCCAGTACTTC.